One and the same sample provided the 14 T cell receptor beta chains below, sequenced in a study of siplizumab effects on memory and regulatory T cells. These receptors are not linked to any known antigen. Cells of the mixed lymphocyte reaction were cocultured at 37 degrees C for over 5 days. The method was immunoSEQ multiplex PCR; TCRdb's version includes in-frame clones alone and lacks a portion of them. The sample lists 6,500 to 7,500 clones, about a third occurring once. Input material: CFSE-low (dividing) CD8+ T cells sorted from an allogeneic mixed lymphocyte reaction. These receptors were taken from a human donor in good health; the cells came from an allogeneic mixed lymphocyte reaction.

This clone was seen more than once but under ten times. The J gene is TRBJ1-6, the V gene TRBV28, with TRBD1 matching over 8 bases. Germline CDR1 is MDHEN and CDR2 is SYDVKM. V lost 5 bases and J lost 0; bases outside the gene matches: 9. There are 18 residues in the CDR3. CDR3 DNA sequence: TGTGCCAGCAGTCAACCCAGGACAGGGAGCTCCTATAATTCACCCCTCCACTTT. It is translated as CASSQPRTGSSYNSPLHF.

This clone is labeled medium-sized. The chain employs TRBV27 and TRBJ2-2, with unresolved D. Germline-derived CDR1 and CDR2 are MNHEY and SMNVEV (reference sequence). CDR3 size: 13 residues. V was pared by 4 bases and J by 1 base, with 4 bases between. This CDR3 is CASSSLNTGELFF. CDR3 coding DNA: TGTGCCAGCAGTTCTTTGAACACCGGGGAGCTGTTTTTT.

This clone showed up just once. V gene TRBV11-2 combines with J gene TRBJ2-7; 8 positions agree with TRBD2. Germline V gives CDR1 SGHAT, CDR2 FQNNGV. The CDR3 length is 17 residues. V gave up 5 bases and J gave up 1 base; unmatched junction bases: 13. In DNA form, the CDR3 reads TGTGCCAGCAGCCCGACCCCGGGACTAGTTACGTCCTACGAGCAGTACTTC. Its protein product is CASSPTPGLVTSYEQYF. Full variable domain (rest looked up from reference TRBV11-2 and TRBJ2-7): EAGVAQSPRYKIIEKRQSVAFWCNPISGHATLYWYQQILGQGPKLLIQFQNNGVVDDSQLPKDRFSAERLKGVDSTLKIQPAKLEDSAVYLCASSPTPGLVTSYEQYFGPGTRLTVT.

The V call is TRBV29-1, the J call TRBJ2-2; 8 bases map to TRBD1. Germline V lookup: CDR1 SQVTM, CDR2 ANQGSEA. Trimming at V came to 5 bases and at J to 4 bases, leaving 12 bases not matched to a gene. This CDR3 contains 16 residues. The CDR3 loop is CSVTLGGQAGTGELFF. The CDR3 DNA reads as TGCAGCGTTACCTTAGGGGGACAGGCGGGCACCGGGGAGCTGTTTTTT.

The V and J genes are TRBV4-2 and TRBJ1-2; 10 nucleotides line up with TRBD1. The CDR3 has 15 amino acids. V shed 1 base and J 7 bases; nucleotides not matched to a gene: 6. The germline V gene has CDR1 LGHNA and CDR2 YNFKEQ. The CDR3 spells CASSQVGDRGSGYTF. The CDR3 region has the DNA TGTGCCAGCAGCCAAGTAGGGGACAGGGGAAGTGGCTACACCTTC.

This clone has just a few counts. The chain couples TRBV5-1 to TRBJ2-1, with D unresolved. The V and J ends lost 4 bases and 4 bases respectively, with 3 bases between them. The germline gives CDR1 SGHRS, CDR2 YFSETQ. The CDR3 totals 11 residues. The CDR3 spells CASSIYNEQFF. Here the CDR3 DNA reads TGCGCCAGCAGCATTTACAATGAGCAGTTCTTC.

V gene TRBV30 combines with J gene TRBJ2-7; D not resolved. Germline loops: CDR1 GTSNPN, CDR2 SVGIG (reference sequence). The CDR3 loop spans 12 amino acids. Trimming took off 1 base at V and 6 bases at J, with 10 bases between the two ends. CDR3: CAWSAGSGEQYF. The CDR3 DNA is TGTGCCTGGAGTGCGGGTTCAGGCGAGCAGTACTTC. Supplemented by reference TRBV30 and TRBJ2-7, the full variable domain reads SQTIHQWPATLVQPVGSPLSLECTVEGTSNPNLYWYRQAAGRGLQLLFYSVGIGQISSEVPQNLSASRPQDRQFILSSKKLLLSDSGFYLCAWSAGSGEQYFGPGTRLTVT.

V gene TRBV5-6 combines with J gene TRBJ2-5, with D perhaps matching TRBD2 (6 bases). Looked up from germline, CDR1 is SGHDT and CDR2 is YYEEEE. Trimming removed 3 bases from V and 3 bases from J, with 18 bases in between. The CDR3 sequence is 16 residues long. The CDR3 nucleotides read TGTGCCAGCAGCTCGATTGGGGACGGGAGTAAAGAGACCCAGTACTTC. Translation: CASSSIGDGSKETQYF.

In its sample, this clone is medium-sized. The chain employs TRBV28 and TRBJ2-5; 9 nucleotides align to TRBD2. This CDR3 region has 16 residues. Germline V gene data show CDR1 as MDHEN and CDR2 as SYDVKM. The V segment lost 5 bases and the J segment 1 base; nucleotides outside the gene matches: 8. CDR3 region: CASSPIAGESQETQYF. The CDR3 DNA follows: TGTGCCAGCAGTCCTATAGCGGGAGAGAGCCAAGAGACCCAGTACTTC.

This chain joins TRBV9 and TRBJ1-1; no reliable D call. Germline V gene lookup returns CDR1 SGDLS and CDR2 YYNGEE. Deletions cut 7 bases from V and 1 base from J, with 8 bases between. CDR3 size: 12 residues. As DNA, the CDR3 is TGTGCCAGCGGGTCTTGGAACACTGAAGCTTTCTTT. Amino acid sequence: CASGSWNTEAFF.

The V gene is TRBV5-6, the J gene TRBJ2-1; D unclear. CDR1 is SGHDT and CDR2 is YYEEEE in the germline V gene. V lost 0 bases and J 7 bases, leaving 8 bases between the germline ends. CDR3 length: 13 amino acids. For the CDR3, the DNA is TGTGCCAGCAGCTTGGGTAATGAGAATGAGCAGTTCTTC. Translation: CASSLGNENEQFF.

The chain combines TRBV11-2 with TRBJ2-7; TRBD2 agrees at 8 bases. Germline-derived CDR1 and CDR2 are SGHAT and FQNNGV. The CDR3 spans 15 residues. Germline trimming cut 4 bases from V and 4 bases from J; bases unmatched to any gene: 9. CDR3 amino acids: CASSSTGLVWYEQYF. The CDR3 DNA follows: TGTGCCAGCAGCTCGACGGGACTAGTGTGGTACGAGCAGTACTTC.

The rearrangement links TRBV9 to TRBJ2-5, with 7 positions matching TRBD2. The CDR3 totals 15 residues. Germline assignment: CDR1 SGDLS and CDR2 YYNGEE. V trimming: 4 bases; J trimming: 7 bases; junction bases outside the gene matches: 13. In DNA form, the CDR3 reads TGTGCCAGCAGCCCATATGCGGGAGACTCGGGGACCCAGTACTTC. It specifies CASSPYAGDSGTQYF.

This clone was seen more than once but under ten times. The chain recombines TRBV2 with TRBJ2-7; unclear D gene. The CDR3 is 14 residues long. V gave up 6 bases and J gave up 0 bases, with 12 bases separating them. Germline CDR1 is SNHLY and CDR2 is FYNNEI. The CDR3 region is CASRPQANSYEQYF. As DNA, the CDR3 is TGTGCCAGCAGGCCTCAAGCCAACTCCTACGAGCAGTACTTC.